The 21 T cell receptor beta chains below all came from one sample that was sequenced in a study of technical replicates of blood from four donors. Some clones are missing from TCRdb's copy, which holds only in-frame ones; the method was immunoSEQ multiplex PCR. The table includes under 95,000 clones, about 95% detected once. The sample consisted of T cells isolated from PBMCs. The source of these receptors is a human donor in good health.

The sample holds one count of this clone. The CDR3 spells CASSRRTSGLYEQYF. The CDR3, as DNA: TGTGCCAGCAGCCGCCGGACTAGCGGGCTCTACGAGCAGTACTTC. The chain recombines TRBV5-6 with TRBJ2-7, with 11 bases aligning to TRBD2. This CDR3 spans 15 amino acids. V lost 4 bases to trimming and J lost 3 bases; unmatched junction nucleotides: 6. CDR1 is SGHDT and CDR2 is YYEEEE in the germline V gene.

The rearrangement joins TRBV19 to TRBJ2-7; D is possibly TRBD1 (5 bases). Deletions cut 5 bases from V and 2 bases from J, with 25 bases between. Germline V gene sequence: CDR1 LNHDA, CDR2 SQIVND (reference sequence). The CDR3 sequence is 18 residues long. The CDR3, as DNA: TGTGCCAGTAGTCCCCAGGTAGGCGAGGTACACAGGACCTACGAGCAGTACTTC. Protein: CASSPQVGEVHRTYEQYF.

This clone was seen only once. This chain joins TRBV12-5 and TRBJ2-2; TRBD1 might be the D (6 bases). The V and J ends lost 0 bases and 0 bases respectively, with 11 bases between them. Germline V gene data show CDR1 as LGHNT and CDR2 as FRNRAP. The CDR3 is 17 residues long. CDR3 in amino acids: CASGLVPTGTNTGELFF. The CDR3 coding sequence is TGTGCTAGTGGTTTGGTCCCGACAGGTACGAACACCGGGGAGCTGTTTTTT.

This chain connects TRBV2 to TRBJ2-7, with TRBD2 matching over 11 bases. Germline V gives CDR1 SNHLY, CDR2 FYNNEI. Germline trimming cut 4 bases from V and 7 bases from J; bases unmatched to any gene: 6. This CDR3 spans 14 amino acids. CDR3 sequence (DNA): TGTGCCAGCAGTGGGACTAGCGGGTCGGGGGAGCAGTACTTC. Its protein is CASSGTSGSGEQYF.

The genes are TRBV5-1 and TRBJ1-1; D unclear. Per germline, CDR1 SGHRS and CDR2 YFSETQ. The CDR3 spans 12 residues. Trimming took 1 base from V and 5 from J, leaving 6 bases between them. The CDR3 DNA reads as TGCGCCAGCAGCTTGTTCGGGACTGAAGCTTTCTTT. It codes for CASSLFGTEAFF.

The rearrangement links TRBV6-5 to TRBJ2-1, with 9 positions matching TRBD2. The CDR3 covers 15 residues. CDR1 and CDR2 (germline): MNHEY, SVGAGI. V was pared by 2 bases and J by 3 bases, with 2 bases of the junction left unmatched. The DNA of the CDR3 is TGTGCCAGCAGTTACCTGACTAGCGGCTACAATGAGCAGTTCTTC. It yields the protein CASSYLTSGYNEQFF.

The rearrangement links TRBV19 to TRBJ1-1; 9 nucleotides align to TRBD1. J was trimmed by 2 bases and V by 5 bases; bases with no gene match: 12. The germline gives CDR1 LNHDA, CDR2 SQIVND (reference sequence). This CDR3 spans 17 amino acids. Here the CDR3 DNA reads TGTGCCAGTAGTGAACGGGACAGGGCGAAAACCAACACTGAAGCTTTCTTT. This sequence encodes CASSERDRAKTNTEAFF.

This clone was recorded only once. The chain couples TRBV6-1 to TRBJ2-1, with TRBD1 matching 9 bases. V shed 4 bases and J 5 bases; nucleotides not matched to a gene: 9. This CDR3 has 16 amino acids. Germline V gene lookup returns CDR1 MNHNS and CDR2 SASEGT. The CDR3 loop reads CASSVRDREGNNEQFF. The CDR3 DNA follows: TGTGCCAGCAGTGTAAGGGACAGGGAAGGAAACAATGAGCAGTTCTTC.

The V call is TRBV6-1, the J call TRBJ1-2; D perhaps matches TRBD1 (5 bases). Trimming left V 1 base short and J 8 bases short, with 14 bases between. CDR3 size: 14 residues. Germline V gene lookup returns CDR1 MNHNS and CDR2 SASEGT. CDR3 residues: CASSEVAWGEGYTF. CDR3 in DNA: TGTGCCAGCAGTGAAGTTGCTTGGGGGGAAGGCTACACCTTC.

V is TRBV30 and J is TRBJ1-1; D not resolved. The CDR3 spans 12 residues. V lost 8 bases and J 0 bases, leaving 10 bases between the germline ends. Germline assignment: CDR1 GTSNPN and CDR2 SVGIG (reference sequence). CDR3 coding DNA: TGTGCCCTAAACAGCATGAACACTGAAGCTTTCTTT. Encoded protein: CALNSMNTEAFF. Supplemented by reference TRBV30 and TRBJ1-1, the full variable domain reads SQTIHQWPATLVQPVGSPLSLECTVEGTSNPNLYWYRQAAGRGLQLLFYSVGIGQISSEVPQNLSASRPQDRQFILSSKKLLLSDSGFYLCALNSMNTEAFFGQGTRLTVV.

The genes are TRBV6-6 and TRBJ1-1, with TRBD1 as a possible D gene (6 bases). V was cut by 5 bases and J by 8 bases, with 12 bases left in between. This CDR3 contains 12 residues. Germline-derived CDR1 and CDR2 are MNHNY and SVGAGI (reference sequence). Here the CDR3 DNA reads TGTGCCAGCAGTGACAGGTCAGAAGAAGCTTTCTTT. Translated: CASSDRSEEAFF.

CDR3 sequence reads: CASSAEGRATEAFF. The CDR3 DNA follows: TGTGCCAGCAGTGCGGAGGGAAGAGCGACTGAAGCTTTCTTT. The chain uses TRBV6-1 and TRBJ1-1, with D unclear. Trimming removed 4 bases from V and 5 bases from J, with 14 bases in between. Germline CDR1 and CDR2: MNHNS and SASEGT. The CDR3 length is 14 residues.

The V and J genes are TRBV5-4 and TRBJ1-3; D is unresolved. This CDR3 is built from 12 residues. Germline assignment: CDR1 SGHNT and CDR2 YYREEE (reference sequence). Deletions cut 4 bases from V and 9 bases from J, with 11 bases between. The CDR3 sequence is CASSPAAGTIYF. The CDR3 bases are TGTGCCAGCAGCCCCGCGGCGGGCACCATATATTTT.

The J gene is TRBJ1-1, the V gene TRBV4-1; TRBD1 aligns across 8 bases. The CDR3 loop spans 14 amino acids. V shed 4 bases, J shed 4 bases, and the junction held 5 bases outside the gene matches. Per the germline V gene, CDR1 is MGHRA and CDR2 is YSYEKL. The CDR3 DNA follows: TGCGCCAGCAGCCGATCTACAGGGGGCACTGAAGCTTTCTTT. Amino acids: CASSRSTGGTEAFF.

CDR3: CASSFQGTGEEAFF. The CDR3 DNA follows: TGTGCCAGCAGCTTTCAGGGGACAGGGGAAGAAGCTTTCTTT. The chain carries TRBV11-2 and TRBJ1-1; TRBD1 aligns across 10 bases. The junction had 6 bases not matched to a gene; V was cut back by 3 bases and J by 8 bases. The germline CDR1 and CDR2 sequences are SGHAT and FQNNGV. There are 14 residues in the CDR3.

V usage is TRBV6-6 and J usage is TRBJ1-2; 7 bases align to TRBD1. Germline V gene data show CDR1 as MNHNY and CDR2 as SVGAGI (reference sequence). V lost 2 bases, J lost 2 bases, and 2 bases stayed unmatched. CDR3 length: 14 amino acids. The CDR3 protein is CASSYRGPNYGYTF. The CDR3 DNA sequence: TGTGCCAGCAGTTACAGGGGGCCAAACTATGGCTACACCTTC.

This clone has only one observation. The V call is TRBV6-5, the J call TRBJ2-5; 9 bases map to TRBD2. The CDR3 has 15 amino acids. Germline values: CDR1 MNHEY, CDR2 SVGAGI. Trimming removed 4 bases from V and 10 bases from J; junction bases left unmatched: 13. The CDR3 spells CASSSAAAGGPGQYF. CDR3 nucleotide sequence: TGTGCCAGCAGTTCCGCGGCCGCGGGGGGGCCGGGCCAGTACTTC.

The CDR3 bases are TGTGCCCCTGTAGTAAGGGGGTCTAACTATGGCTACACCTTC. This translates into CAPVVRGSNYGYTF. The V call is TRBV28, the J call TRBJ1-2, with a weak D call TRBD1 (6 bases). This CDR3 has 14 residues. V was pared by 11 bases and J by 0 bases, with 16 bases between. CDR1 and CDR2 from the germline V gene are MDHEN and SYDVKM.

The gene calls are TRBV4-1 and TRBJ2-7, with a possible D match to TRBD1 (5 bases). Germline V gives CDR1 MGHRA, CDR2 YSYEKL. This CDR3 spans 13 amino acids. The V end was cut by 4 bases, the J end by 5 bases, with 12 bases between. CDR3 DNA sequence: TGCGCCAGCAGCCGTCAGGGAAGCGACGAGCAGTACTTC. As protein: CASSRQGSDEQYF.

The genes are TRBV19 and TRBJ2-5, with D tentatively TRBD1 (5 bases). CDR3 size: 14 residues. CDR1 LNHDA and CDR2 SQIVND come from the germline V gene (reference sequence). Trimming pared 6 bases from V and 4 bases from J, leaving 15 bases between. The CDR3 is CASRDSGLRETQYF. In DNA form, the CDR3 reads TGTGCCAGTAGAGACTCAGGGTTAAGAGAGACCCAGTACTTC.

The chain joins TRBV19 to TRBJ2-7; a weak D match, TRBD2 (6 bases). Trimming cost V 2 bases and J 4 bases, with 18 bases left between them. Germline CDR1 and CDR2: LNHDA and SQIVND (reference sequence). The CDR3 covers 16 residues. The CDR3, as DNA: TGTGCCAGTAGTATAACGTCGGCGGCGGGATTGTACGAGCAGTACTTC. Translating gives CASSITSAAGLYEQYF.